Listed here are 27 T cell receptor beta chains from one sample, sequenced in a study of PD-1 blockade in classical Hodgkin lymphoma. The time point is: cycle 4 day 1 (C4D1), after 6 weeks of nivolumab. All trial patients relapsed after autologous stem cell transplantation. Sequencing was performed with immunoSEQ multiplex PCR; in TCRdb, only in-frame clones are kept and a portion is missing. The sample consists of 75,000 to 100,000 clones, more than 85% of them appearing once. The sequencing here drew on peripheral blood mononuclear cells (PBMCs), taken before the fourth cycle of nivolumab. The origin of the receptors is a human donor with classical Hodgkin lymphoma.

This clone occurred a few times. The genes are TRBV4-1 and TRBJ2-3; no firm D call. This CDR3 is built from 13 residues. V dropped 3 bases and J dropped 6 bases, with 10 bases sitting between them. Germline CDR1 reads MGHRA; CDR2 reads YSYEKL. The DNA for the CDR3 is TGCGCCAGCAGCCACTCCGGTGCGGATACGCAGTATTTT. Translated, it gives CASSHSGADTQYF.

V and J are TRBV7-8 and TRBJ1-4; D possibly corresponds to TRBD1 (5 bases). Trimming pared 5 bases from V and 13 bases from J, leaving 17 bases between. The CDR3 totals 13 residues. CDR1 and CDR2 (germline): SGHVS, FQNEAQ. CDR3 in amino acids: CASSPPYSQGLFF. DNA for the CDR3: TGTGCCAGCAGCCCACCCTATTCCCAGGGACTGTTTTTT.

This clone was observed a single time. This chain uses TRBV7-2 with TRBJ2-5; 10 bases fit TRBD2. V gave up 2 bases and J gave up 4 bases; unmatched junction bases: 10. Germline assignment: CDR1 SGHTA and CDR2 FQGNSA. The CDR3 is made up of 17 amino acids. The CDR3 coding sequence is TGTGCCAGCAGCTTACAGGCTAGCGGGAGTCAGGGAGAGACCCAGTACTTC. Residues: CASSLQASGSQGETQYF.

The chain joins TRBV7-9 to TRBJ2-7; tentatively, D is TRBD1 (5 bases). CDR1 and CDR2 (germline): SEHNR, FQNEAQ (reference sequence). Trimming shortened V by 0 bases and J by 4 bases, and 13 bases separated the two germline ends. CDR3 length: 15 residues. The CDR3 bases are TGTGCCAGCAGCTTAGCCCAGGGCAGGCCTTACGAGCAGTACTTC. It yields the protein CASSLAQGRPYEQYF.

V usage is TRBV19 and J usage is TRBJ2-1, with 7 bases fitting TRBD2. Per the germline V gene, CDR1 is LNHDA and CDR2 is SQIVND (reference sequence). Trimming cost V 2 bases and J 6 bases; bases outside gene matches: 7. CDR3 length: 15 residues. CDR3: CASSIPAGDVNEQFF. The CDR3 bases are TGTGCCAGTAGTATACCGGCGGGAGACGTCAATGAGCAGTTCTTC.

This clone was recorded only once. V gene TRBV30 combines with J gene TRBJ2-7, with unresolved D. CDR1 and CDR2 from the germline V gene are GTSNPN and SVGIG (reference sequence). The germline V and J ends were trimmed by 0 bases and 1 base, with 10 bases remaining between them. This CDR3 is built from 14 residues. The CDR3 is CAWSVSGLSYEQYF. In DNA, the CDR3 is TGTGCCTGGAGTGTTTCGGGCCTTTCCTACGAGCAGTACTTC.

The CDR3, as DNA: TGCGCCAGCAGCCCGGGGGCTGCGGTTTCTCAAGAGACCCAGTACTTC. Its protein product is CASSPGAAVSQETQYF. This sequence joins TRBV5-1 and TRBJ2-5; tentatively, D is TRBD1 or TRBD2 (6 bases each). Trimming stripped 4 bases from V and 2 bases from J, with 18 bases between. The CDR3 runs to 16 residues. Germline CDR1 and CDR2: SGHRS and YFSETQ.

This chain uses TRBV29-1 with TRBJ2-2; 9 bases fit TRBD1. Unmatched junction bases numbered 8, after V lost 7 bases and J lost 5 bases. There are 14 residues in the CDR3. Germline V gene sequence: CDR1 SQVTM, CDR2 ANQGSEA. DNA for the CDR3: TGCAGCGCCCCACAGGGGGCAGGGACCGGGGAGCTGTTTTTT. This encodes CSAPQGAGTGELFF.

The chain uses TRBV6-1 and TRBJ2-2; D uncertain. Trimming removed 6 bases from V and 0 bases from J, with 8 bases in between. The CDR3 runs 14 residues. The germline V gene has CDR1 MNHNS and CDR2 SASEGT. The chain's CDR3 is CASRGQPNTGELFF. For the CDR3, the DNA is TGTGCCAGCAGAGGGCAGCCGAACACCGGGGAGCTGTTTTTT.

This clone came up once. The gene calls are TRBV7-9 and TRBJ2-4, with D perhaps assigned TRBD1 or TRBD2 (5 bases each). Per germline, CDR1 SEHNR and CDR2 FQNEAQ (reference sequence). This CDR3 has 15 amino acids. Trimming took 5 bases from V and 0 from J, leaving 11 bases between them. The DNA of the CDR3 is TGTGCCAGCAGCCCGGGGACGGTAGCCAAAAACATTCAGTACTTC. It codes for CASSPGTVAKNIQYF.

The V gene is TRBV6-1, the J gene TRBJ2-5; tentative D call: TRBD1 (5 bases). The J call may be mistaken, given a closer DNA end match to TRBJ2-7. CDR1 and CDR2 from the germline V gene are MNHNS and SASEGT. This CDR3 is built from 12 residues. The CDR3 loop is CASTRQTYEQYF. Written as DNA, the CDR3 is TGTGCCAGCACCCGACAGACCTACGAGCAGTACTTC.

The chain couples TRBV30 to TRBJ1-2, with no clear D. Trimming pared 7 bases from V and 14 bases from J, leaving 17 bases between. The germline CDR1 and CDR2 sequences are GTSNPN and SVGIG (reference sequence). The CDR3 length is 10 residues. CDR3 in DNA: TGTGCCTACCCGAGCCGAGGCTGGACCTTC. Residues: CAYPSRGWTF.

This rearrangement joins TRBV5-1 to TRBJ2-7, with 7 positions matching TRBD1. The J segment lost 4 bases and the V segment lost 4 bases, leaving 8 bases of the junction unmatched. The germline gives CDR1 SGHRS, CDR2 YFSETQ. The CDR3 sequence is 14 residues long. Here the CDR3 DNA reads TGCGCCAGCAGCCGACAGGGTGGTTTGTACGAGCAGTACTTC. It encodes CASSRQGGLYEQYF.

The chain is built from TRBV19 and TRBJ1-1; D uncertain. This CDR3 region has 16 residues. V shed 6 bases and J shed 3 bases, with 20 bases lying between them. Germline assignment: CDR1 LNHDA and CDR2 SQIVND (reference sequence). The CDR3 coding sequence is TGTGCCAGTAGCCCTCCCGCTTGGAGGTTCGACACTGAAGCTTTCTTT. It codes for CASSPPAWRFDTEAFF. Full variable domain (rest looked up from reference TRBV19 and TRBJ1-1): DGGITQSPKYLFRKEGQNVTLSCEQNLNHDAMYWYRQDPGQGLRLIYYSQIVNDFQKGDIAEGYSVSREKKESFPLTVTSAQKNPTAFYLCASSPPAWRFDTEAFFGQGTRLTVV.

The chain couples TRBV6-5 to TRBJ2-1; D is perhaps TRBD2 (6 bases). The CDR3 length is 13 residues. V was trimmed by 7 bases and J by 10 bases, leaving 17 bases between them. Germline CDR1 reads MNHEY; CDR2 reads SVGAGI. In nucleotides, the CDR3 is TGTGCCAGCACCCCAGGGACGGGAGTGGAGCAGTTCTTC. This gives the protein CASTPGTGVEQFF.

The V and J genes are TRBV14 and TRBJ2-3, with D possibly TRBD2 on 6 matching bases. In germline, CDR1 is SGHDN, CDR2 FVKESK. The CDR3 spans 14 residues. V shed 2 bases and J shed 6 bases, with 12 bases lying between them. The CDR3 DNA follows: TGTGCCAGCAGCCAAAGAGGGAGGTTTGATACGCAGTATTTT. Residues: CASSQRGRFDTQYF.

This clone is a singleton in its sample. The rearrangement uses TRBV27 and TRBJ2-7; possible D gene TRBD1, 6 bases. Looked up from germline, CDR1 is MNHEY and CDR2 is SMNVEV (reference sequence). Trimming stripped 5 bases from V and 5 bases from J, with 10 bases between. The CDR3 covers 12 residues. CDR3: CASSKQGNEQYF. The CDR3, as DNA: TGTGCCAGCAGTAAACAGGGAAACGAGCAGTACTTC.

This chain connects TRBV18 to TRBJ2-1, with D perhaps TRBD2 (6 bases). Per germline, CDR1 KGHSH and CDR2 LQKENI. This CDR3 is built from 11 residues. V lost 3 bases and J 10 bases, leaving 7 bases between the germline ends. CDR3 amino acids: CASSPAGEQFF. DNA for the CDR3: TGTGCCAGCTCACCCGCGGGGGAGCAGTTCTTC.

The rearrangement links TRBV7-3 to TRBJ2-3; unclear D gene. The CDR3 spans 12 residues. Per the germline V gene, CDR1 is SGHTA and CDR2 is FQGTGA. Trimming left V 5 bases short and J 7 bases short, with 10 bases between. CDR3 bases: TGTGCCAGCAGCGCCCATTCAAATACGCAGTATTTT. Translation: CASSAHSNTQYF.

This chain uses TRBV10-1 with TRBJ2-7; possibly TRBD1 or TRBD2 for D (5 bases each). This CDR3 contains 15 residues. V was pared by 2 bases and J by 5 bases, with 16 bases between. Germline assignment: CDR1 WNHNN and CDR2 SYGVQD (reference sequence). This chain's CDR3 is CASSEPGRRGDEQYF. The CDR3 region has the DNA TGCGCCAGCAGTGAGCCAGGGAGACGGGGTGACGAGCAGTACTTC.

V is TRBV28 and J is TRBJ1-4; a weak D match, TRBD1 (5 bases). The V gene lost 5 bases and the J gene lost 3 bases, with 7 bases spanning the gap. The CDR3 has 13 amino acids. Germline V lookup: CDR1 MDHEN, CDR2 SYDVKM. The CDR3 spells CASSRDANEKLFF. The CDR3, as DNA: TGTGCCAGCAGTCGGGACGCTAATGAAAAACTGTTTTTT.

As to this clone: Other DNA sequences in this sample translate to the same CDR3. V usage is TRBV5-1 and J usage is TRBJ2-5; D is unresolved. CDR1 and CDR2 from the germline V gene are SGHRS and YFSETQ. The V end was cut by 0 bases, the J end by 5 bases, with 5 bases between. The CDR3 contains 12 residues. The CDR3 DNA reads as TGCGCCAGCAGCTTGGCGGGCGAGACCCAGTACTTC. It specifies CASSLAGETQYF. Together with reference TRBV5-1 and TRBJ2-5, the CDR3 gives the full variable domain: KAGVTQTPRYLIKTRGQQVTLSCSPISGHRSVSWYQQTPGQGLQFLFEYFSETQRNKGNFPGRFSGRQFSNSRSEMNVSTLELGDSALYLCASSLAGETQYFGPGTRLLVL.

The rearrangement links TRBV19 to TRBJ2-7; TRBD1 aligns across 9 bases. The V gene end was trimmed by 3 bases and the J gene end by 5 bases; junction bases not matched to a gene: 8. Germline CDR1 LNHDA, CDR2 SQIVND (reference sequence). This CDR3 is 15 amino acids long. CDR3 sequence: CASSIPGQGVHEQYF. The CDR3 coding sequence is TGTGCCAGTAGTATCCCGGGACAGGGTGTCCACGAGCAGTACTTC.

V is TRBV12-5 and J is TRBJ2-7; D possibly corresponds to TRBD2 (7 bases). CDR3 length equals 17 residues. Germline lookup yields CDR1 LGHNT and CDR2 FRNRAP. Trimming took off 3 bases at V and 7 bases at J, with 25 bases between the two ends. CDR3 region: CASGLVIGRGGTGEQYF. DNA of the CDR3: TGTGCTAGTGGTTTAGTTATAGGCAGGGGAGGGACGGGGGAGCAGTACTTC.

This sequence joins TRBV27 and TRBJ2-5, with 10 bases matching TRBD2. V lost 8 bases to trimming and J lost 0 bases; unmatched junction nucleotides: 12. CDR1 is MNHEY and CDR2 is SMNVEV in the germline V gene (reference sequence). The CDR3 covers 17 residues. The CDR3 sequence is CASGIAASGSYQETQYF. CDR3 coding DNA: TGTGCCAGCGGCATCGCGGCTAGCGGGAGTTACCAAGAGACCCAGTACTTC.

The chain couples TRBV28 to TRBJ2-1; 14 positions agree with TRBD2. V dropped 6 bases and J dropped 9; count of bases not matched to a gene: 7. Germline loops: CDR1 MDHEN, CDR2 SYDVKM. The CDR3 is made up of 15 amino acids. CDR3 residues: CASRAGLAGGTEQFF. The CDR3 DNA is TGTGCCAGCAGGGCTGGACTAGCGGGAGGCACTGAGCAGTTCTTC.

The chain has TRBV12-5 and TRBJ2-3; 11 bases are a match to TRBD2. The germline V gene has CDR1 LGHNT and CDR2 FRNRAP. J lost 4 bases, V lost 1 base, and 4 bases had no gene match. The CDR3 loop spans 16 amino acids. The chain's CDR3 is CASGLAPGLAADTQYF. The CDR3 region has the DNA TGTGCTAGTGGTTTGGCACCGGGACTAGCGGCAGATACGCAGTATTTT.